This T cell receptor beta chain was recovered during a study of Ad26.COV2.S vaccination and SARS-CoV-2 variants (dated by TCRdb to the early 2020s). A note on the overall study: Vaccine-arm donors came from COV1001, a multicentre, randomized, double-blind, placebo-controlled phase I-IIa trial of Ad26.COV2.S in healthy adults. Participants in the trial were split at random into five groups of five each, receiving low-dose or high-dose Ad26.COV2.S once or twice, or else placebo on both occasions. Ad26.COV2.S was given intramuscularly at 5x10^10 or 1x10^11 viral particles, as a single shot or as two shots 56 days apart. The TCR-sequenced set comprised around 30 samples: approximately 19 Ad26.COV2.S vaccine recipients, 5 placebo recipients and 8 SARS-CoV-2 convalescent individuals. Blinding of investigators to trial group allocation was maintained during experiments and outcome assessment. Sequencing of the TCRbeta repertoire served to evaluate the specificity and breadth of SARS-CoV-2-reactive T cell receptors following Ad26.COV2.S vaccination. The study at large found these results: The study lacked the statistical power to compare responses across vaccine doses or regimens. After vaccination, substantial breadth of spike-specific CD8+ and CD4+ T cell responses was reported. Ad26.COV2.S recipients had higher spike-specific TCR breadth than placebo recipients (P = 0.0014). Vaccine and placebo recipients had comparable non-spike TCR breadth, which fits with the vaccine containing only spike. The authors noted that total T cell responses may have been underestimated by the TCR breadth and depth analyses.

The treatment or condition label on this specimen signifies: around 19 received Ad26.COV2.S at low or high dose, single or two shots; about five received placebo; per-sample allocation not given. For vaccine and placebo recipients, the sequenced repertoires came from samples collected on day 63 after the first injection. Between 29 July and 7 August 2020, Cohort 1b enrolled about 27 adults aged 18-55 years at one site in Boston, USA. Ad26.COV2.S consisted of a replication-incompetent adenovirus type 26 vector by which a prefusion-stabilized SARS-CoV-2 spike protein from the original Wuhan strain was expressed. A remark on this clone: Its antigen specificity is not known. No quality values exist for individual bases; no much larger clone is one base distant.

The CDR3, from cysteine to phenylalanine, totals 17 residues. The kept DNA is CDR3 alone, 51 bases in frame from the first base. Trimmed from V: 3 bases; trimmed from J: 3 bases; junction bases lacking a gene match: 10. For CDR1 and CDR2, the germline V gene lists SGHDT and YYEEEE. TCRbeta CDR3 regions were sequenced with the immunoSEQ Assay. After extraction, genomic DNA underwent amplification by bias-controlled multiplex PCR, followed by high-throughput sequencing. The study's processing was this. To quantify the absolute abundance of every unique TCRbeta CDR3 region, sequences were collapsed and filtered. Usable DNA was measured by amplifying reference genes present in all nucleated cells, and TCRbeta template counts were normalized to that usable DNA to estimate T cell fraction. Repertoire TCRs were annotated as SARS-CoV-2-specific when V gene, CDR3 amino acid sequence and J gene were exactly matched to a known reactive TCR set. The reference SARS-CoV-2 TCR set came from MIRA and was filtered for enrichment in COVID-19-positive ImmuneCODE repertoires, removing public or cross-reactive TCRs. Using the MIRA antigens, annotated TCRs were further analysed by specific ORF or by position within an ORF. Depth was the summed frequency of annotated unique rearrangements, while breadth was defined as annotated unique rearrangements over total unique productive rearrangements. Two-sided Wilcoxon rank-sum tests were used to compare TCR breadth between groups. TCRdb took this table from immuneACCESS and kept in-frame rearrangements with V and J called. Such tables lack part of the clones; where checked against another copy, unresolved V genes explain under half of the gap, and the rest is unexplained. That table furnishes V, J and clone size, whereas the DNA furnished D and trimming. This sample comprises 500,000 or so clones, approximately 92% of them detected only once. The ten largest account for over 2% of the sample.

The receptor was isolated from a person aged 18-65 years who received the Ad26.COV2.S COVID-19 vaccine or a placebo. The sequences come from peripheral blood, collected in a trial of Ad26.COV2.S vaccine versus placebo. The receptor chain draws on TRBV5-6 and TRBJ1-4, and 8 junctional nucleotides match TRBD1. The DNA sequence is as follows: TGTGCCAGCAGCTGGGCGACAGGGGAAGAAGCTAATGAAAAACTGTTTTTT. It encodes CASSWATGEEANEKLFF.